These T cell receptor beta chains were read from a single sample in a study of blood T cell repertoires in COVID-19. The method was immunoSEQ multiplex PCR; TCRdb's version includes in-frame clones alone and lacks a portion of them. This table holds approximately 270,000 clones, around 89% found once. The sample was peripheral blood. The receptor source for this set is a man aged 25-45 years with acute or convalescent COVID-19. Each CDR3 is given with its conserved first and last residue.

>TRBV5-4|TRBJ2-4
CASSVRLAGGFQNIQYF
>TRBV28|TRBJ2-2
CASSFIGAGELFF
>TRBV5-1|TRBJ2-7
CASSSDRGYEQYF
>TRBV2|TRBJ2-1
CASTWDSYNEQFF
>TRBV20-1|TRBJ2-1
CSASPGQGLLEQFF
>TRBV28|TRBJ1-6
CASRTTAGTPNSPLHF
>TRBV7-9|TRBJ2-3
CASSLVAHGTQYF
>TRBV28|TRBJ1-5
CATGVGNQPQHF
>TRBV6-5|TRBJ1-1
CASRGQGDTEAFF
>TRBV6-5|TRBJ1-5
CASSFGGANQPQHF